The 18 T cell receptor beta chains in this list originate from one sample, sequenced in a study of blood T cell repertoires in COVID-19 (TCRdb year 2020). Library generation was performed with the immunoSEQ multiplex PCR assay. Drawn from immuneACCESS, this table holds only the in-frame rearrangements with V and J called that TCRdb kept. Clones are partly lost; checked studies trace under half to an unresolved V gene and leave the rest unexplained. The sample table lists some 240,000 clones, about 90% of them with a count of one. The ten largest clones represent 3.3% of the sample. The material sequenced was PBMCs or T cells enriched from blood (not recorded which). Receptors originate from a woman aged 40 to 49 with acute COVID-19.

This chain connects TRBV7-8 to TRBJ1-2, with a tentative D call TRBD1 (5 bases). V lost 0 bases, J lost 8 bases, and 19 bases lay in between. The CDR3 runs 16 residues. Germline CDR1 is SGHVS and CDR2 is FQNEAQ. The CDR3 DNA reads as TGTGCCAGCAGCTTAGCGTCCTTTGGCTGGGGCGGAGGCTACACCTTC. Translated: CASSLASFGWGGGYTF.

The gene calls are TRBV27 and TRBJ2-7; the D is unclear. CDR3 length equals 14 residues. Trimming shortened V by 0 bases and J by 5 bases, and 11 bases separated the two germline ends. Germline assignment: CDR1 MNHEY and CDR2 SMNVEV (reference sequence). CDR3 bases: TGTGCCAGCAGTTTATCGGGCCCCCAGGACGAGCAGTACTTC. It encodes CASSLSGPQDEQYF.

This chain joins TRBV12-3 or TRBV12-4 and TRBJ1-2; D is uncertain. V was shortened by 6 bases and J by 12 bases, with 17 bases between the two germline ends. The CDR3 runs to 12 residues. CDR3 amino acids: CASRTPGKVNTF. CDR3 coding DNA: TGTGCCAGCAGGACACCCGGGAAAGTCAACACCTTC.

This clone was recorded only once. The genes are TRBV7-3 and TRBJ2-5, with D possibly being TRBD1 (7 bases). V dropped 5 bases and J dropped 5 bases, with 15 bases sitting between them. This CDR3 comprises 14 residues. Germline assignment: CDR1 SGHTA and CDR2 FQGTGA. CDR3 bases: TGTGCCAGCAGCGATTACAGGGGAGGCGAGACCCAGTACTTC. This translates into CASSDYRGGETQYF.

A remark on this clone: Different DNA sequences within this sample yield the same CDR3. The chain couples TRBV3-1 (or the pseudogene TRBV3-2) to TRBJ1-1; TRBD1 might be the D (6 bases). Germline CDR1 is LGHDT and CDR2 is YNNKEL (reference sequence). V was cut by 1 base and J by 1 base, with 10 bases left in between. This CDR3 has 15 amino acids. CDR3 DNA sequence: TGTGCCAGCAGCCAAGCGGACAGACCGAACACTGAAGCTTTCTTT. Translating gives CASSQADRPNTEAFF.

This chain connects TRBV7-6 to TRBJ2-7; weak D call: TRBD2 (5 bases). V lost 5 bases, J lost 2 bases, and 16 bases lay in between. Per germline, CDR1 SGHVS and CDR2 FNYEAQ. The CDR3 covers 15 residues. CDR3 bases: TGTGCCAGCAGCCCTGATCCTTTGCGGGCCTACGAGCAGTACTTC. The encoded protein is CASSPDPLRAYEQYF.

The chain joins TRBV27 to TRBJ1-5, with 8 bases matching TRBD1. The CDR3 extends over 16 amino acids. V dropped 1 base and J dropped 2; count of bases not matched to a gene: 4. Germline V gene lookup returns CDR1 MNHEY and CDR2 SMNVEV (reference sequence). The chain's CDR3 is CASSLWGQARNQPQHF. The CDR3 coding sequence is TGTGCCAGCAGTTTATGGGGACAGGCCCGCAATCAGCCCCAGCATTTT.

The genes are TRBV7-2 and TRBJ2-3, with D tentatively TRBD2 (5 bases). The V and J ends lost 5 bases and 0 bases respectively, with 12 bases between them. The CDR3 length is 15 residues. CDR1 SGHTA and CDR2 FQGNSA come from the germline V gene. The CDR3: CASSPGLASTDTQYF. The CDR3 DNA follows: TGTGCCAGCAGCCCCGGACTGGCTAGCACAGATACGCAGTATTTT.

This clone appeared a few times. The CDR3, as DNA: TGTGCCAGCAGTACCTATAGGAGCTCCTACAATGAGCAGTTCTTC. Its protein product is CASSTYRSSYNEQFF. The chain recombines TRBV6-2 or TRBV6-3 with TRBJ2-1; D is undetermined. The CDR3 runs to 15 residues. Per the germline V gene, CDR1 is MNHEY and CDR2 is SVGEGT. V was cut by 5 bases and J by 0 bases, with 11 bases left in between.

CDR3 sequence: CASSIGYGATWDSGANVLTF. The CDR3 DNA reads as TGTGCCAGTAGTATAGGATATGGGGCCACATGGGATTCTGGGGCCAACGTCCTGACTTTC. The chain recombines TRBV19 with TRBJ2-6, with TRBD1 as a possible D gene (5 bases). CDR1 is LNHDA, CDR2 SQIVND, per germline (reference sequence). CDR3 length equals 20 residues. With 1 base removed from V and 1 base from J, the gap between germline ends came to 20 bases. The variable domain in full, with the rest retrieved from reference TRBV19 and TRBJ2-6, is DGGITQSPKYLFRKEGQNVTLSCEQNLNHDAMYWYRQDPGQGLRLIYYSQIVNDFQKGDIAEGYSVSREKKESFPLTVTSAQKNPTAFYLCASSIGYGATWDSGANVLTFGAGSRLTVL.

This clone has ten or more counts. This chain uses TRBV6-5 with TRBJ1-5; D gene unclear. V gave up 8 bases and J gave up 6 bases, with 14 bases separating them. CDR3 length: 13 amino acids. The germline CDR1 and CDR2 sequences are MNHEY and SVGAGI. CDR3 sequence reads: CASVWLSGQPQHF. The CDR3 DNA follows: TGTGCCAGCGTTTGGTTGTCGGGTCAGCCCCAGCATTTT.

The chain recombines TRBV4-1 with TRBJ2-5; the D gene is possibly TRBD2 (6 bases). The CDR3 loop spans 13 amino acids. With 4 bases removed from V and 4 bases from J, the gap between germline ends came to 10 bases. The germline V gene encodes CDR1 MGHRA and CDR2 YSYEKL. CDR3 in DNA: TGCGCCAGCAGCCGGGAGGTACGAGAGACCCAGTACTTC. Translated: CASSREVRETQYF.

This clone was detected a few times. The rearrangement uses TRBV4-1 and TRBJ2-5; 7 bases fit TRBD2. The trim removed 1 base at V and 7 bases at J, leaving 3 bases unmatched. This CDR3 spans 13 amino acids. The V gene's germline CDR1 is MGHRA and CDR2 YSYEKL. In DNA form, the CDR3 reads TGCGCCAGCAGCCAAGGGGAGGGGTGGACCCAGTACTTC. The encoded protein is CASSQGEGWTQYF.

The rearrangement links TRBV19 to TRBJ1-2; tentative D call: TRBD1 (6 bases). Germline lookup yields CDR1 LNHDA and CDR2 SQIVND (reference sequence). The CDR3 runs 15 residues. Trimming cost V 5 bases and J 5 bases, with 18 bases left between them. CDR3 amino acids: CASSPQGSGGYGYTF. The CDR3 DNA reads as TGTGCCAGTAGTCCCCAGGGGTCCGGCGGGTATGGCTACACCTTC.

This clone was counted once. The chain joins TRBV10-3 to TRBJ2-7; 7 positions match TRBD2. The CDR3 extends over 14 amino acids. Germline V lookup: CDR1 ENHRY, CDR2 SYGVKD. The J segment lost 4 bases and the V segment lost 6 bases, leaving 9 bases of the junction unmatched. CDR3: CAISRPGLQYEQYF. CDR3 DNA sequence: TGTGCCATCAGCCGGCCGGGACTACAATACGAGCAGTACTTC.

This chain joins TRBV4-1 and TRBJ2-3; 10 nucleotides align to TRBD2. J gave up 3 bases and V 3 bases, and 9 bases lay outside the gene matches. There are 17 residues in the CDR3. Germline loops: CDR1 MGHRA, CDR2 YSYEKL. CDR3 region: CASSQQQETSGTDTQYF. CDR3 nucleotides: TGCGCCAGCAGCCAGCAACAGGAGACTAGCGGGACAGATACGCAGTATTTT.

V is TRBV10-3 and J is TRBJ2-1; 7 bases match TRBD2. Germline V CDR1 and CDR2: ENHRY, SYGVKD. The CDR3 length is 18 residues. J gave up 0 bases and V 4 bases, and 12 bases lay outside the gene matches. The CDR3: CAISGGLAGNRSYNEQFF. CDR3 nucleotide sequence: TGTGCCATCAGTGGGGGTTTAGCGGGCAATCGCTCCTACAATGAGCAGTTCTTC.

V and J are TRBV2 and TRBJ1-6; D remains unclear. The CDR3 sequence is 13 residues long. Germline V gene sequence: CDR1 SNHLY, CDR2 FYNNEI. Trimming left V 1 base short and J 9 bases short, with 7 bases between. This CDR3 reads CASSEVRGSPLHF. Written as DNA, the CDR3 is TGTGCCAGCAGTGAAGTCCGGGGTTCACCCCTCCACTTT.